The present T cell receptor beta chain was sequenced within a study of T cell changes during pregnancy in multiple sclerosis. Method: immunoSEQ multiplex PCR; TCRdb's copy keeps in-frame clones and lacks some. The table lists about 68,000 clones, 90% of them singletons. Germline CDR1 reads KGHSH; CDR2 reads LQKENI. Trimming cost V 3 bases and J 5 bases, with 14 bases left between them. This CDR3 has 14 residues. This sequence was found in a female donor with multiple sclerosis, enrolled in a pregnancy study. Material: peripheral blood, obtained in the third trimester of pregnancy. The chain links TRBV18 to TRBJ2-7, with D possibly matching TRBD1 (5 bases). DNA of the CDR3: TGTGCCAGCTCACCGGGGCTCCCCGGGCACGAGCAGTACTTC. It yields the protein CASSPGLPGHEQYF. The variable domain in full, completed from reference TRBV18 and TRBJ2-7, reads NAGVMQNPRHLVRRRGQEARLRCSPMKGHSHVYWYRQLPEEGLKFMVYLQKENIIDESGMPKERFSAEFPKEGPSILRIQQVVRGDSAAYFCASSPGLPGHEQYFGPGTRLTVT.